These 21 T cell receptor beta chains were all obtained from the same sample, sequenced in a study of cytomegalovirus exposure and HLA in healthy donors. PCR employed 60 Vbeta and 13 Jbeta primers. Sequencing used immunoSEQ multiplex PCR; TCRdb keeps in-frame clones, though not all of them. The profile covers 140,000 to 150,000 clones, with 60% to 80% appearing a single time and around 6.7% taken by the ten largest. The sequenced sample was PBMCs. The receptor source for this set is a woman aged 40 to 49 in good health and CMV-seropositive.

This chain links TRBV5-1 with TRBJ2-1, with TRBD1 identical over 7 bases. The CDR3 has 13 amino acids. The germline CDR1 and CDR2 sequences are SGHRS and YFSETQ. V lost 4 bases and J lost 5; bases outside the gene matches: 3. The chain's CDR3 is CASSRGTDNEQFF. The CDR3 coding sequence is TGCGCCAGCAGCCGTGGGACAGACAATGAGCAGTTCTTC.

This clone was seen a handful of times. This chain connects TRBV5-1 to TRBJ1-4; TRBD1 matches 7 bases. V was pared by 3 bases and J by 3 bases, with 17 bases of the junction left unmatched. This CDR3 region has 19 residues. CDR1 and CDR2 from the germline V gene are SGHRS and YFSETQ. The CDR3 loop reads CASSYGGPTGTGANEKLFF. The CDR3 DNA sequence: TGCGCCAGCAGCTATGGGGGCCCGACAGGGACCGGGGCTAATGAAAAACTGTTTTTT.

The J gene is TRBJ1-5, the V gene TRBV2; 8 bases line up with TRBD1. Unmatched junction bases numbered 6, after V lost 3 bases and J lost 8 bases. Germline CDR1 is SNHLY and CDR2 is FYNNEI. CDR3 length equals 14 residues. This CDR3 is CASSDLGQGEPQHF. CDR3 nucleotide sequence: TGTGCCAGCAGTGATTTAGGACAGGGAGAGCCCCAGCATTTT.

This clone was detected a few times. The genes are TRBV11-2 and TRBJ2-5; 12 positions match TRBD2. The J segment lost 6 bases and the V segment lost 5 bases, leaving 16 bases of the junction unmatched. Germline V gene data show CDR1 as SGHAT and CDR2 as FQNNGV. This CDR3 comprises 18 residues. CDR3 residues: CASSPHPLAGGRQQTQYF. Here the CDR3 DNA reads TGTGCCAGCAGCCCCCACCCCCTAGCGGGGGGGCGTCAACAGACCCAGTACTTC.

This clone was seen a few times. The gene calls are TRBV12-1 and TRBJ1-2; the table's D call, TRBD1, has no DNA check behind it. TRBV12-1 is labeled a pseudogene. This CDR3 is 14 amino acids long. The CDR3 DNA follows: TGTGCCAGCAAGCAGGGGATGAGCCAATATGGCTACACCTTC. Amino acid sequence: CASKQGMSQYGYTF.

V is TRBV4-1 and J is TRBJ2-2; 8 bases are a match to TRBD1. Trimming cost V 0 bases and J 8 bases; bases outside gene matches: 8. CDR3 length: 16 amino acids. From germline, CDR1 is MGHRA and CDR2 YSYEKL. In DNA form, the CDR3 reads TGCGCCAGCAGCCAAGAGGGCAGGGGGCGCGAGGGGGAGCTGTTTTTT. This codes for CASSQEGRGREGELFF.

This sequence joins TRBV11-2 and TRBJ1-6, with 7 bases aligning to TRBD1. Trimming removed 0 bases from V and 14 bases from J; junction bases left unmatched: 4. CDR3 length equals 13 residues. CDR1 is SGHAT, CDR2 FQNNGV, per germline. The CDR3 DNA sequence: TGTGCCAGCAGCTTAGAAGTAGGGGGCTCCCTCCACTTT. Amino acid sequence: CASSLEVGGSLHF.

The CDR3 nucleotides read TGTGCCAGCAGTGAAGCGCAGTACTACGAGCAGTACTTC. Translating it yields CASSEAQYYEQYF. The chain recombines TRBV6-1 with TRBJ2-7, with D hard to call. The CDR3 length is 13 residues. Germline CDR1 reads MNHNS; CDR2 reads SASEGT. V was pared by 0 bases and J by 3 bases, with 6 bases between.

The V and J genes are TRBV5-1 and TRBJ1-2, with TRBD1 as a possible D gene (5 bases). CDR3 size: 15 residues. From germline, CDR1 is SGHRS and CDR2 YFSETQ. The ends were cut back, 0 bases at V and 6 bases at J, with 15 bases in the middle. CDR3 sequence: CASSLAWTNTNGYTF. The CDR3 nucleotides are TGCGCCAGCAGCTTGGCCTGGACAAATACGAATGGCTACACCTTC.

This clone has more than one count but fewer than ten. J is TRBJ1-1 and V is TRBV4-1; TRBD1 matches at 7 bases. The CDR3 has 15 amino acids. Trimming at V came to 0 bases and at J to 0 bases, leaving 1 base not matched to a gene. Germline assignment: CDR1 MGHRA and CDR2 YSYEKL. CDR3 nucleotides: TGCGCCAGCAGCCAAGAGGGACAGCTGAACACTGAAGCTTTCTTT. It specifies CASSQEGQLNTEAFF.

DNA for the CDR3: TGTGCCACCTCACCTCAGGGGAACACCGGGGAGCTGTTTTTT. Translated: CATSPQGNTGELFF. This chain links TRBV10-3 with TRBJ2-2; D is perhaps TRBD1 (5 bases). Trimming removed 10 bases from V and 1 base from J, with 13 bases in between. Germline lookup yields CDR1 ENHRY and CDR2 SYGVKD. The CDR3 has 14 residues.

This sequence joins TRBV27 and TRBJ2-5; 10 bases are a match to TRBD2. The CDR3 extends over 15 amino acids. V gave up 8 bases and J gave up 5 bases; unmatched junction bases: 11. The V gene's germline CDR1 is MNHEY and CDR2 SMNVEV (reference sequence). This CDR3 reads CASGAGTSESETQYF. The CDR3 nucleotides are TGTGCCAGCGGGGCCGGGACTAGCGAGTCGGAGACCCAGTACTTC.

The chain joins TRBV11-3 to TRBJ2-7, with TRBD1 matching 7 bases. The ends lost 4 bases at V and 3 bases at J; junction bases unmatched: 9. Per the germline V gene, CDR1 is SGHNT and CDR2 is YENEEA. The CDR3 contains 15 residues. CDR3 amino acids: CASSSTDRPYYEQYF. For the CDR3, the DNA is TGTGCCAGCAGCTCAACGGACAGGCCTTACTACGAGCAGTACTTC.

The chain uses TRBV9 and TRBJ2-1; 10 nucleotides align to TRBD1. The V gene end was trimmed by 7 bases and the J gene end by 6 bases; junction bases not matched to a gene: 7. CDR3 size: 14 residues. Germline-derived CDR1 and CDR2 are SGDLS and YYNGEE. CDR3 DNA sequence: TGTGCCAGCGGCTCCGGGACAGGGGCCAATGAGCAGTTCTTC. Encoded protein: CASGSGTGANEQFF. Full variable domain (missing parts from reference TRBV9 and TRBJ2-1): DSGVTQTPKHLITATGQRVTLRCSPRSGDLSVYWYQQSLDQGLQFLIQYYNGEERAKGNILERFSAQQFPDLHSELNLSSLELGDSALYFCASGSGTGANEQFFGPGTRLTVL.

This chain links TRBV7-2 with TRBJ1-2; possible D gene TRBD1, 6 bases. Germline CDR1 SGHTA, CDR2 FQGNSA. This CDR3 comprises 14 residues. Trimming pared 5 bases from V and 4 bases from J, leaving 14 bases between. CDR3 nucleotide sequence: TGTGCCAGCAGCCGTCCTACAGGGAGCTATGGCTACACCTTC. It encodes CASSRPTGSYGYTF.

In nucleotides, the CDR3 is TGCGCCAGCAGCTTGGGGTCTTCGAGGGAGACCCAGTACTTC. Its protein is CASSLGSSRETQYF. The gene calls are TRBV5-1 and TRBJ2-5; D not certain. This CDR3 is 14 amino acids long. Germline V gene sequence: CDR1 SGHRS, CDR2 YFSETQ. The ends were cut back, 0 bases at V and 5 bases at J, with 11 bases in the middle.

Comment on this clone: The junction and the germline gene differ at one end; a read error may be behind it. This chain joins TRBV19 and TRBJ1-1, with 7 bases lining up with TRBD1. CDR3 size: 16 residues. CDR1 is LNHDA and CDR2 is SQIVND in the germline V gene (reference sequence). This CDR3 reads CASRRTGSTYSPQFTF. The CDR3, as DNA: TGTGCCAGTCGACGGACAGGTTCCACCTACTCTCCCCAATTCACTTTT.

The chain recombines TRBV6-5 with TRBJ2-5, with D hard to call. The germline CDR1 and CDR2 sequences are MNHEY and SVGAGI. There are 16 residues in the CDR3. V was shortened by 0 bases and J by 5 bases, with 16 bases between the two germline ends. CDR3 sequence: CASSYSNMYSGETQYF. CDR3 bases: TGTGCCAGCAGTTACTCGAATATGTACAGTGGCGAGACCCAGTACTTC.

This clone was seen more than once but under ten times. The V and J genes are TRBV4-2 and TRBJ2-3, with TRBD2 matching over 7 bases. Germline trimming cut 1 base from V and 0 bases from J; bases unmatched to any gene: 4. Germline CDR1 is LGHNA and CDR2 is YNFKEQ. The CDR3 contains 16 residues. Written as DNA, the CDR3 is TGTGCCAGCAGCCAAGCTCCCGGGGGGAGCACAGATACGCAGTATTTT. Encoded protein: CASSQAPGGSTDTQYF.

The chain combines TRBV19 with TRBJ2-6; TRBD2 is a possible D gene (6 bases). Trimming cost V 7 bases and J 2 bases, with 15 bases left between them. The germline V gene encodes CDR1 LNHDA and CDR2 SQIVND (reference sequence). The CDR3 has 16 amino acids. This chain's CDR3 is CASKTGDPAGANVLTF. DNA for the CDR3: TGTGCCAGTAAAACGGGGGACCCGGCTGGGGCCAACGTCCTGACTTTC.

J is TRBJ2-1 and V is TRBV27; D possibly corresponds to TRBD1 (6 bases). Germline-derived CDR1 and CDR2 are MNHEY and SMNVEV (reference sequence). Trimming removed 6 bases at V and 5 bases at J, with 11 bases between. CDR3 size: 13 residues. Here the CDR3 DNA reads TGTGCCAGCAGCGGACAGCACCACAATGAGCAGTTCTTC. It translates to CASSGQHHNEQFF.